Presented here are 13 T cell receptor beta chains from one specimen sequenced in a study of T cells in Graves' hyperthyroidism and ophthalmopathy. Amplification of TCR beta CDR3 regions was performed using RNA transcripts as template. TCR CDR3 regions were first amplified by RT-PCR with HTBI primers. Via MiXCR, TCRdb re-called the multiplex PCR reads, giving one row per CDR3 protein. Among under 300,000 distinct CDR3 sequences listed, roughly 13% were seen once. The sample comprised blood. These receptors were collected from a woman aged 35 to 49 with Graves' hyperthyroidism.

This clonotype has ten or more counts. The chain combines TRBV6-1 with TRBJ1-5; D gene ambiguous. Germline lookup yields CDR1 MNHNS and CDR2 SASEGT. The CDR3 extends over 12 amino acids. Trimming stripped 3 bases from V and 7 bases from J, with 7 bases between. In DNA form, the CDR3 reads TGTGCCAGCAGTGATTCCGGACAGCCCCAGCATTTT. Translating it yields CASSDSGQPQHF.

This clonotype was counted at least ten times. The CDR3 sequence: CASSQDGGLAGDTQYF. The CDR3, as DNA: TGTGCCAGCAGCCAAGATGGGGGACTAGCGGGAGATACGCAGTATTTT. The V and J genes are TRBV3-1 and TRBJ2-3, with 12 nucleotides matching TRBD2. The CDR3 is 16 amino acids. The ends lost 0 bases at V and 5 bases at J; junction bases unmatched: 3. Germline loops: CDR1 LGHDT, CDR2 YNNKEL (reference sequence).

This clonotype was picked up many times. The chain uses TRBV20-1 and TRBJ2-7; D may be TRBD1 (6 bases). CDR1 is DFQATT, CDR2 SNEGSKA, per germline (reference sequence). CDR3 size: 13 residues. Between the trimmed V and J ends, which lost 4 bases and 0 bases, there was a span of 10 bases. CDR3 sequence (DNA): TGCAGTGCTAATCAGGGGCTCTCCTACGAGCAGTACTTC. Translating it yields CSANQGLSYEQYF.

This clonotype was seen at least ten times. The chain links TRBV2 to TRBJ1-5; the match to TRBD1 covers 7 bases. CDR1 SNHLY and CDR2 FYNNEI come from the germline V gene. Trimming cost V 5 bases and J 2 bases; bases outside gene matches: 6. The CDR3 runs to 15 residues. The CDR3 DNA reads TGTGCCAGCAGTCCAACCGGGACAGGCAATCAGCCCCAGCATTTT. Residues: CASSPTGTGNQPQHF.

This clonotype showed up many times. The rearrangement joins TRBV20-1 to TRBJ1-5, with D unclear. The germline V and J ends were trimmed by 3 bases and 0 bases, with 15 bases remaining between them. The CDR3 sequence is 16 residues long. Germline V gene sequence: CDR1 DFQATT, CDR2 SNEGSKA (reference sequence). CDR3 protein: CSASAALGYSNQPQHF. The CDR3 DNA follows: TGCAGTGCTAGTGCAGCTTTGGGCTATAGCAATCAGCCCCAGCATTTT.

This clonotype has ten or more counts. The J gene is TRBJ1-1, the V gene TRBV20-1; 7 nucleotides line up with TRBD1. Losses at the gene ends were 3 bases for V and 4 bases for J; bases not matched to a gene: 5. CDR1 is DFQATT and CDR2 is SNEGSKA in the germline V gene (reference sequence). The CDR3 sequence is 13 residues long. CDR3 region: CSARYRGGTEAFF. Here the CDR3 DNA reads TGCAGTGCTAGGTACAGGGGCGGCACTGAAGCTTTCTTT.

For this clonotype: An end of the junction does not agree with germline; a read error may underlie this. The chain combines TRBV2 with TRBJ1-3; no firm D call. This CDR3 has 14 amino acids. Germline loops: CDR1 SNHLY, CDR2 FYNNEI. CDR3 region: CASGVKGQGSTIYF. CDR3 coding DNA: TGTGCCAGCGGTGTTAAGGGCCAAGGAAGCACCATATATTTT.

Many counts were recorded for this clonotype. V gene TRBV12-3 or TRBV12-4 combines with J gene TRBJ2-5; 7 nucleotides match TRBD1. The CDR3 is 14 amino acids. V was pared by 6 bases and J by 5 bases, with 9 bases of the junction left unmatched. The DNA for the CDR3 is TGTGCCAGCAGCTCCAGACAGGGACGCGAGACCCAGTACTTC. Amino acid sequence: CASSSRQGRETQYF.

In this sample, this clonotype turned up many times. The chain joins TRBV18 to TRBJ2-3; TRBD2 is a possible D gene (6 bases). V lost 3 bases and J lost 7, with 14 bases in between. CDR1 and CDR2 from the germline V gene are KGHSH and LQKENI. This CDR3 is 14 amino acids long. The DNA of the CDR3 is TGTGCCAGCTCACCCGGGACTCAGACTAATACGCAGTATTTT. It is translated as CASSPGTQTNTQYF.

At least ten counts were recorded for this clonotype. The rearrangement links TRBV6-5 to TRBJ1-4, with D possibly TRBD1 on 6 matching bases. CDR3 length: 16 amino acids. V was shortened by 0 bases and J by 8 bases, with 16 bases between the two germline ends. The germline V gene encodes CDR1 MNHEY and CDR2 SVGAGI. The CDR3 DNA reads TGTGCCAGCAGTTACTCGAACAGGGCCCCTGGGGAAAAACTGTTTTTT. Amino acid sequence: CASSYSNRAPGEKLFF.

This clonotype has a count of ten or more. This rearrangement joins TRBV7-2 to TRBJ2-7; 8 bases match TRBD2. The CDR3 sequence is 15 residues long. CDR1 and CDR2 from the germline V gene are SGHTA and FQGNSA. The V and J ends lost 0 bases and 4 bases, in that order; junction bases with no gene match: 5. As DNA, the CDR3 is TGTGCCAGCAGCTTAGCATACAGCGGGAGATACGAGCAGTACTTC. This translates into CASSLAYSGRYEQYF.

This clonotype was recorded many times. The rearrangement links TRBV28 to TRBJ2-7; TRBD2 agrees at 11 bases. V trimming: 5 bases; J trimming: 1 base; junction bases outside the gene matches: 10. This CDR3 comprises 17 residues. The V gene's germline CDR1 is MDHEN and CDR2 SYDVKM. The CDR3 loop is CASSPRTSGRTSYEQYF. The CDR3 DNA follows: TGTGCCAGCAGTCCCCGGACTAGCGGGCGTACTTCCTACGAGCAGTACTTC.

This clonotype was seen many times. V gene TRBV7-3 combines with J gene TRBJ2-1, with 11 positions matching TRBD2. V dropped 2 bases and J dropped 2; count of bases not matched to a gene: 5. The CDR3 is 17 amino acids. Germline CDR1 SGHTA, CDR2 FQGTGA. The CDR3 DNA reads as TGTGCCAGCAGCTTAGACCGGACTAGCGGGCCCTACAATGAGCAGTTCTTC. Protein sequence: CASSLDRTSGPYNEQFF.